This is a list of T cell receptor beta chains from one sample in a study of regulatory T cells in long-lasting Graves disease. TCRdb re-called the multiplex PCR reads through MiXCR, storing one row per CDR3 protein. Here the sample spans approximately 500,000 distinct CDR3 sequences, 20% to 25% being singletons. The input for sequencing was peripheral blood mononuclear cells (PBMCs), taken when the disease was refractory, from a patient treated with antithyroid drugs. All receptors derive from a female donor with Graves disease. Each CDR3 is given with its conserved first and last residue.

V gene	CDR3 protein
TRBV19	CASSDRGTLHNQPQHF
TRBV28	CASSLYLAGEETQYF
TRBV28	CASSLGSGAAFF
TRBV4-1	CASSLGQDLSYEQYF
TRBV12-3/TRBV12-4	CASSSMAKNIQYF
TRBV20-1	CSARGTGYEKLFF
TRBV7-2	CASSLELAGGHNEQFF
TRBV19	CASSITENYGYTF
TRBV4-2	CASSQDRQGAGNQPQHF
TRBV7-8	CASSQSATTNYGYTF
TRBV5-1	CASSRDLTSGSLAKNIQYF
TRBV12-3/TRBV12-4	CASRGQGAGELFF